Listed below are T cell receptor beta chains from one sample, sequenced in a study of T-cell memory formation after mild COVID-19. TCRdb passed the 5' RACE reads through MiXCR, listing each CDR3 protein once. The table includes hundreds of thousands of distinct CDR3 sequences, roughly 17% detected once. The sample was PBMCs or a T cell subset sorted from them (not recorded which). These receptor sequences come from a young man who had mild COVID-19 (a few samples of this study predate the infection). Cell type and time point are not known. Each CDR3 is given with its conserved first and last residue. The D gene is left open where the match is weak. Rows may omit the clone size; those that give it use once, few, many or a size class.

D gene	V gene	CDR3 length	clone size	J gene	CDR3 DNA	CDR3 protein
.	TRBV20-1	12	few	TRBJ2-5	TGCAGTGCTAGAAGGGGTACCGAGACCCAGTACTTC	CSARRGTETQYF
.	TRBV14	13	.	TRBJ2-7	TGTGCCAGCGCCAGGGGCGAATGGGACGAGCAGTACTTC	CASARGEWDEQYF
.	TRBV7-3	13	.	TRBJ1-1	TGTGCCAGCAGTTTGACAGACAACACTGAAGCTTTCTTT	CASSLTDNTEAFF
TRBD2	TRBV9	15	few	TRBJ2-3	TGTGCCAGCAGCATTAGCGGGTCCCCTGGGGATACGCAGTATTTT	CASSISGSPGDTQYF
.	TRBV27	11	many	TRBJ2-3	TGTGCCAGCAGCAACACAGATACGCAGTATTTT	CASSNTDTQYF
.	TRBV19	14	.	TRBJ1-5	TGTGCCAGTAGTATTCGTGGGGCTCGTCAGCCCCAGCATTTT	CASSIRGARQPQHF
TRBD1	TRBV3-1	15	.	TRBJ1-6	TGTGCCAGCAGCCGCCGGGACAGGGGGGATTCACCCCTCCACTTT	CASSRRDRGDSPLHF
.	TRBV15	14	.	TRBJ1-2	TGTGCCACCAGCAGAGTCCGGACTAACTATGGCTACACCTTC	CATSRVRTNYGYTF
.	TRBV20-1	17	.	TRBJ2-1	TGCAGTGCGCTATGGGCGGGTCTAGCAAGCTCCTACAATGAGCAGTTCTTC	CSALWAGLASSYNEQFF
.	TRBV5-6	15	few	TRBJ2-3	TGTGCCAGCAGCTTCGACAGGCGGGGGACAGATACGCAGTATTTT	CASSFDRRGTDTQYF
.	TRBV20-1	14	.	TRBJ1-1	TGCAGTGCTACCCGGACATTGGGAAGCACTGAAGCTTTCTTT	CSATRTLGSTEAFF
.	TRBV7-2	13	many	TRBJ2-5	TGTGCCAGCAGCTTATGGGGCGGAGAGACCCAGTACTTC	CASSLWGGETQYF
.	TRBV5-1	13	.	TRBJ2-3	TGCGCCAGCATGAGTAGCCCCACAGATACGCAGTATTTT	CASMSSPTDTQYF
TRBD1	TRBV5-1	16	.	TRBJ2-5	TGCGCCAGCAGCTTGGGGCGGACCAGGGGGCAAGAGACCCAGTACTTC	CASSLGRTRGQETQYF
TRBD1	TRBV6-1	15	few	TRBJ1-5	TGTGCCACCGATCCAATGACAGGGGGCAATCAGCCCCAGCATTTT	CATDPMTGGNQPQHF
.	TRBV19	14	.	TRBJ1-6	TGTGCCTGCAGTAACAGGGTACGGAATTCACCCCTCCACTTT	CACSNRVRNSPLHF
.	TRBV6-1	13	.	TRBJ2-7	TGTGCCAGCAGTGAAGTCAGGGGCTACGAGCAGTACTTC	CASSEVRGYEQYF
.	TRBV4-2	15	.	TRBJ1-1	TGTGCCAGCAGCCAAGATCGGTCGGGTTTGTCTGAAGCTTTCTTT	CASSQDRSGLSEAFF
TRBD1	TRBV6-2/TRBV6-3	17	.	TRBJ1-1	TGTGCCAGCAAAAAGGGAGACAGGGGCCTTCGGGGGACTGAAGCTTTCTTT	CASKKGDRGLRGTEAFF
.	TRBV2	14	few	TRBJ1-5	TGTGCCAGCAGTGCACAGGGAGGCCTGAAGCCCCAGCATTTT	CASSAQGGLKPQHF
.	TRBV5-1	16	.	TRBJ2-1	TGCGCCAGCAGCCAACTGAGGTCGGGCGATGACAATGAGCAGTTCTTC	CASSQLRSGDDNEQFF
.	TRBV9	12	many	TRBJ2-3	TGTGCCAGCAGCGCTCGCACAGATACGCAGTATTTT	CASSARTDTQYF
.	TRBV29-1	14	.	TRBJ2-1	TGCAGCGTTCGGGGTGAATACCTCTTAAATGAGCAGTTCTTC	CSVRGEYLLNEQFF